This record covers a single T cell receptor (beta chain). In germline, CDR1 is LGHDT, CDR2 YNNKEL (reference sequence). V trimming: 1 base; J trimming: 5 bases; junction bases outside the gene matches: 7. CDR3 length: 16 amino acids. The data stem from a study of blood T cell repertoires in COVID-19. In the original workflow: Counts of nucleated cells, estimated from reference gene primer amplification, were obtained. Clones were sequenced by immunoSEQ multiplex PCR, and TCRdb holds only the in-frame ones, with some missing. The V and J calls and the clone size are those of that table, but D and trimming were determined from the DNA. Of more than 95,000 clones in the sample, roughly 87% are singletons; the top ten hold about 7.7%.

The chain carries TRBV3-1 (or the pseudogene TRBV3-2) and TRBJ2-5, with 10 positions matching TRBD1. What was sequenced was peripheral blood. This clonotype was obtained from a human donor in a cohort sampled during active COVID-19. The CDR3 loop reads CASSQVPDRGGETQYF. The CDR3 region has the DNA TGTGCCAGCAGCCAAGTTCCGGACAGGGGGGGGGAGACCCAGTACTTC.